Presented here are 14 T cell receptor beta chains from one specimen sequenced in a study of CD8 T cells in Susac syndrome. An input of about 0.5 to 1 ug of RNA was subjected to reverse transcription using random hexamers. TCRdb processed the immunoSEQ multiplex PCR reads anew with MiXCR; each CDR3 protein has one entry. The sample lists roughly 200,000 distinct CDR3 sequences, 95% occurring once. Sequencing was carried out using CD4+ T cells from PBMCs. The receptors stem from a human donor in good health.

The chain joins TRBV20-1 to TRBJ2-5; D is ambiguous. V lost 7 bases and J lost 5, with 11 bases in between. The CDR3 contains 11 residues. Germline assignment: CDR1 DFQATT and CDR2 SNEGSKA (reference sequence). The CDR3 spells CSEWRTETQYF. CDR3 DNA: TGCAGTGAGTGGAGAACGGAGACCCAGTACTTC.

This clonotype was observed once. This chain uses TRBV25-1 with TRBJ2-6; no clear D gene. The CDR3 has 13 residues. V was shortened by 5 bases and J by 2 bases, with 4 bases between the two germline ends. Germline CDR1 reads MGHDK; CDR2 reads SYGVNS. The CDR3, as DNA: TGTGCCAGCAGTTCAACTGGGGCCAACGTCCTGACTTTC. Translated: CASSSTGANVLTF.

The gene calls are TRBV11-3 and TRBJ2-3; D is uncertain. From germline, CDR1 is SGHNT and CDR2 YENEEA. The CDR3 loop spans 13 amino acids. V was cut by 4 bases and J by 4 bases, with 9 bases left in between. The CDR3 reads CASSSNEPDTQYF. In DNA form, the CDR3 reads TGTGCCAGCAGCTCGAACGAGCCAGATACGCAGTATTTT.

Note on this clonotype: The junction does not match germline at one end; this may be a read error. The J gene is TRBJ2-7, the V gene TRBV3-1; 7 positions agree with TRBD2. The CDR3 extends over 15 amino acids. CDR1 is LGHDT and CDR2 is YNNKEL in the germline V gene (reference sequence). This CDR3 is CASSQDWASGELPFF. DNA of the CDR3: TGTGCCAGCAGCCAAGATTGGGCCAGCGGGGAACTCCCTTTCTTC.

The chain is built from TRBV6-6 and TRBJ2-7; D unresolved. This CDR3 has 10 amino acids. Per the germline V gene, CDR1 is MNHNY and CDR2 is SVGAGI (reference sequence). Trimming took 8 bases from V and 4 from J, leaving 6 bases between them. CDR3 nucleotide sequence: TGTGCCAGCGGCCTATACGAGCAGTACTTC. The encoded protein is CASGLYEQYF.

V and J are TRBV21-1 and TRBJ1-2. TRBV21-1 is a pseudogene locus. The CDR3 consists of 15 residues. The CDR3: CASSKGSGPNYGYTF. The CDR3 DNA sequence: TGTGCCAGCAGCAAAGGCTCGGGTCCGAACTATGGCTACACCTTC.

The rearrangement uses TRBV9 and TRBJ2-3; the D is unclear. The CDR3 covers 15 residues. The V gene's germline CDR1 is SGDLS and CDR2 YYNGEE. V lost 3 bases to trimming and J lost 6 bases, with 17 bases between them. CDR3 nucleotide sequence: TGTGCCAGCAGCGCCGACCGGGCCACCAAGGATACGCAGTATTTT. Amino acid sequence: CASSADRATKDTQYF.

Regarding this clonotype: One junction end does not reproduce the germline sequence, and a read error may be involved. The chain has TRBV20-1 and TRBJ1-3; D unresolved. This CDR3 region has 14 residues. CDR1 is DFQATT, CDR2 SNEGSKA, per germline (reference sequence). CDR3 nucleotides: TGCAGTGCGAGAGGGCGTCGGGAAGGAAACACCATATATTTT. Translating it yields CSARGRREGNTIYF.

This chain joins TRBV29-1 and TRBJ2-5; D might be TRBD2 (6 bases). V was cut by 7 bases and J by 5 bases, with 17 bases left in between. Germline CDR1 and CDR2: SQVTM and ANQGSEA. The CDR3 contains 13 residues. CDR3 sequence reads: CSGVGGGAETQYF. The CDR3 DNA reads as TGCAGCGGTGTGGGGGGTGGCGCTGAGACCCAGTACTTC.

This chain joins TRBV18 and TRBJ2-3, with D perhaps TRBD2 (5 bases). Trimming took 5 bases from V and 0 from J, leaving 18 bases between them. Germline V gene sequence: CDR1 KGHSH, CDR2 LQKENI. CDR3 size: 17 residues. The CDR3 bases are TGTGCCAGCTCAGCCAATGGACTGGAGGCGAGCACAGATACGCAGTATTTT. It specifies CASSANGLEASTDTQYF.

V usage is TRBV29-1 and J usage is TRBJ2-2, with D tentatively TRBD2 (6 bases). The V and J ends lost 3 bases and 6 bases respectively, with 11 bases between them. In germline, CDR1 is SQVTM, CDR2 ANQGSEA. The CDR3 sequence is 13 residues long. The CDR3 protein is CSVDKGGAGELFF. CDR3 nucleotides: TGCAGCGTTGATAAAGGCGGGGCCGGGGAGCTGTTTTTT.

The chain combines TRBV6-6 with TRBJ1-4, with D tentatively TRBD1 (6 bases). This CDR3 has 16 residues. Germline V lookup: CDR1 MNHNY, CDR2 SVGAGI (reference sequence). V shed 6 bases and J shed 3 bases, with 17 bases lying between them. CDR3 region: CASSQAAWTANEKLFF. DNA of the CDR3: TGTGCCAGCAGCCAAGCCGCGTGGACAGCTAATGAAAAACTGTTTTTT.

This clonotype was counted between two and nine times. V and J are TRBV3-1 and TRBJ1-2, with D possibly being TRBD1 (5 bases). V lost 3 bases and J 3 bases, leaving 8 bases between the germline ends. Germline CDR1 LGHDT, CDR2 YNNKEL (reference sequence). This CDR3 has 13 amino acids. The CDR3 DNA reads TGTGCCAGCAGCCAGGGGACCGACTATGGCTACACCTTC. It translates to CASSQGTDYGYTF. Drawing the rest from reference TRBV3-1 and TRBJ1-2, the complete variable domain is DTAVSQTPKYLVTQMGNDKSIKCEQNLGHDTMYWYKQDSKKFLKIMFSYNNKELIINETVPNRFSPKSPDKAHLNLHINSLELGDSAVYFCASSQGTDYGYTFGSGTRLTVV.

This sequence joins TRBV9 and TRBJ1-2, with D possibly being TRBD1 (5 bases). Between the trimmed V and J ends, which lost 3 bases and 2 bases, there was a span of 23 bases. This CDR3 is built from 18 residues. Germline V lookup: CDR1 SGDLS, CDR2 YYNGEE. The CDR3 DNA reads TGTGCCAGCAGCGAAGGGGAGTCAGGCAGGGTCCTAAACTATGGCTACACCTTC. It yields the protein CASSEGESGRVLNYGYTF.